This is a list of T cell receptor beta chains from one sample in a study of cytomegalovirus exposure and HLA in healthy donors. Clones were sequenced by immunoSEQ multiplex PCR, and TCRdb holds only the in-frame ones, with some missing. The sample shows under 200,000 clones, 55% to 70% of them seen only once. Sequenced input: PBMCs. The receptors shown here come from a middle-aged woman in good health and CMV-seropositive. CDR3s leave out the opening cysteine and the closing phenylalanine or tryptophan. The size of a clone is reported for some rows only, either as once, few or many, or as a class for expanded clones.

NA,TRBV10-3,TRBJ2-7,AIRETGTSYEQY
few,TRBV4-1,TRBJ1-3,ASSQNTGNTIY
NA,TRBV2,TRBJ1-2,ASSETGQVYT
NA,TRBV9,TRBJ2-1,ASSITGETYNEQF
few,TRBV12-5,TRBJ1-1,ASGLVLVNTEAF
NA,TRBV4-1,TRBJ1-5,ASSEPTGDSNQPQH
few,TRBV4-3,TRBJ2-7,ASSQAGNYEQY
NA,TRBV6-5,TRBJ1-4,ASSYIRGEKLF
once,TRBV9,TRBJ1-2,ASSGQGGSGYGYT
NA,TRBV4-3,TRBJ2-2,ASSQDSGGPTGELF
NA,TRBV6-6,TRBJ1-2,ASSWDNNYGYT
NA,TRBV27,TRBJ2-7,ASSPIQGSHEQY
NA,TRBV28,TRBJ2-3,ASSPHSGRVSDTQY